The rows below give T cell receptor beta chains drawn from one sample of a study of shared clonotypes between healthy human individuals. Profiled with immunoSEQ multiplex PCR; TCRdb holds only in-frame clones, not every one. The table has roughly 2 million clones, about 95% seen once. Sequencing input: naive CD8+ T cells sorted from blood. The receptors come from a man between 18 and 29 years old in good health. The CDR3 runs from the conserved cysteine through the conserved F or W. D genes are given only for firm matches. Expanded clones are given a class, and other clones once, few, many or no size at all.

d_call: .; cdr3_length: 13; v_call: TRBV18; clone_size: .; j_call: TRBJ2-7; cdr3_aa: CASSPPEGYEQYF; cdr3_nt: TGTGCCAGCTCACCACCGGAGGGCTACGAGCAGTACTTC
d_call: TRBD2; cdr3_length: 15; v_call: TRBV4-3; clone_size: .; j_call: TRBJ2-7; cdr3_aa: CASSQGGGSGYEQYF; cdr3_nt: TGCGCCAGCAGCCAAGGGGGGGGTTCGGGCTACGAGCAGTACTTC
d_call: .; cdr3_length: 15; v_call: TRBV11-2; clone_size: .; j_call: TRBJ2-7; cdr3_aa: CASSLDVGLFLEQYF; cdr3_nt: TGTGCCAGCAGCTTAGACGTGGGGCTGTTTCTCGAGCAGTACTTC
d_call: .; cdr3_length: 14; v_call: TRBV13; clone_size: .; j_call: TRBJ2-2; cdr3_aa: CASSATLYTGELFF; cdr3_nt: TGTGCCAGCAGCGCGACACTTTACACCGGGGAGCTGTTTTTT
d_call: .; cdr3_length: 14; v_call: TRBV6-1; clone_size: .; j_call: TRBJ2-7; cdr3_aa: CASSEAEWGYEQYF; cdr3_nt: TGTGCCAGCAGTGAAGCGGAGTGGGGCTACGAGCAGTACTTC
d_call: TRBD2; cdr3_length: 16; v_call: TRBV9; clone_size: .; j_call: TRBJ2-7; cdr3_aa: CASSSPRGGSSYEQYF; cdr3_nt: TGTGCCAGCAGCTCTCCCCGGGGCGGGAGCTCCTACGAGCAGTACTTC
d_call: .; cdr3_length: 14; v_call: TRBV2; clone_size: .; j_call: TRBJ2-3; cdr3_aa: CASSDGRVTDTQYF; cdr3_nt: TGTGCCAGCAGTGATGGCAGGGTCACAGATACGCAGTATTTT
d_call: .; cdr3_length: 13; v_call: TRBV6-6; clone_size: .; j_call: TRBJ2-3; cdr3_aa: CASSYGQSDTQYF; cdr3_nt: TGTGCCAGCAGTTACGGCCAGTCGGATACGCAGTATTTT
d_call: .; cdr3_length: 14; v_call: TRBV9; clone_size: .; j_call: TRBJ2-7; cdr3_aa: CASSVGVGAYEQYF; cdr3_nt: TGTGCCAGCAGCGTAGGGGTCGGAGCCTACGAGCAGTACTTC
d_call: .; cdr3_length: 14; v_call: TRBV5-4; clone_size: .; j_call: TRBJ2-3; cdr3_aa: CASSFDSSTDTQYF; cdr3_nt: TGTGCCAGCAGCTTTGACAGTAGCACAGATACGCAGTATTTT
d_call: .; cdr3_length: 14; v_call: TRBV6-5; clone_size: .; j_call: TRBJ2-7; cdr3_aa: CASSYGLGSYEQYF; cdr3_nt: TGTGCCAGCAGTTATGGCCTGGGGTCCTACGAGCAGTACTTC
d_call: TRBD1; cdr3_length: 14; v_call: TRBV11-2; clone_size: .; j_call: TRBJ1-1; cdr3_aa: CASSPGQGTTEAFF; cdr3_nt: TGTGCCAGCAGCCCGGGACAGGGGACTACTGAAGCTTTCTTT
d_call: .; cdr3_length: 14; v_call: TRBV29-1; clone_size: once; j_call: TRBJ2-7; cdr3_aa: CSVEDDSGSYEQYF; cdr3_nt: TGCAGCGTTGAAGATGACTCGGGAAGCTACGAGCAGTACTTC
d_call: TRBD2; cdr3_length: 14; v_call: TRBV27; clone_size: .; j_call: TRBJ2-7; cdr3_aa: CASSLLAGNYEQYF; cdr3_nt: TGTGCCAGCAGTTTATTAGCGGGAAACTACGAGCAGTACTTC
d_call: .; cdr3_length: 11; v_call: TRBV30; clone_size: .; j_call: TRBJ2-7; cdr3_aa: CAWGVGPEQYF; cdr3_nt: TGTGCCTGGGGTGTGGGGCCAGAGCAGTACTTC
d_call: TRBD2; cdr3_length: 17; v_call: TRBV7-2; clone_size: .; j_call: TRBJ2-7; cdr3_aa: CASSLDPGLAGGYEQYF; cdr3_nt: TGTGCCAGCAGCTTAGATCCGGGACTAGCGGGAGGGTACGAGCAGTACTTC
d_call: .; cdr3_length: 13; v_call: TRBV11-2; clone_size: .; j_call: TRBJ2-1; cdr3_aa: CASSLEQLNEQFF; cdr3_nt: TGTGCCAGCAGCTTAGAACAGCTTAATGAGCAGTTCTTC
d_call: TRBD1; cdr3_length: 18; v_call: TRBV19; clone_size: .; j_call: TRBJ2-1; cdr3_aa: CASSIRVPGQGVNNEQFF; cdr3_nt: TGTGCCAGTAGTATTAGGGTCCCGGGACAGGGGGTTAACAATGAGCAGTTCTTC
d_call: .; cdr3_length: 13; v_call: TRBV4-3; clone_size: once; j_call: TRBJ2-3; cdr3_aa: CASSQGEPDTQYF; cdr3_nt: TGCGCCAGCAGCCAGGGAGAACCAGATACGCAGTATTTT
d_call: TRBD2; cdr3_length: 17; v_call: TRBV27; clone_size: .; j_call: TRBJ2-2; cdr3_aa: CASSLLAGGANTGELFF; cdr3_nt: TGTGCCAGCAGTTTATTAGCGGGAGGCGCGAACACCGGGGAGCTGTTTTTT
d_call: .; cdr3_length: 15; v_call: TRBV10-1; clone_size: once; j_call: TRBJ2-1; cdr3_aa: CASSRDQSSYNEQFF; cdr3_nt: TGCGCCAGCAGTAGGGACCAAAGCTCCTACAATGAGCAGTTCTTC
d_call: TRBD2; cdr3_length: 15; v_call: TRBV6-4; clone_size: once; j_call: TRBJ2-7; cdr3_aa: CASSDPRTSGDEQYF; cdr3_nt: TGTGCCAGCAGTGACCCTAGGACTAGCGGTGACGAGCAGTACTTC
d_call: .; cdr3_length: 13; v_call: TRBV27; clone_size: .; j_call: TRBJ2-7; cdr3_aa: CASSFGTTYEQYF; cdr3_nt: TGTGCCAGCAGTTTTGGGACCACCTACGAGCAGTACTTC
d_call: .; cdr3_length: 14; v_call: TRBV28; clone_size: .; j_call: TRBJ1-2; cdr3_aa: CASNSPGTDYGYTF; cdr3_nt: TGTGCCAGCAACTCACCCGGGACGGACTATGGCTACACCTTC
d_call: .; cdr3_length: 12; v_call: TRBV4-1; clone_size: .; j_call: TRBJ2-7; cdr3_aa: CASSQESYEQYF; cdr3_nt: TGCGCCAGCAGCCAAGAGTCCTACGAGCAGTACTTC
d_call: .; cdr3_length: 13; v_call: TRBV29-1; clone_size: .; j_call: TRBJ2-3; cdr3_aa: CSDRRMFTDTQYF; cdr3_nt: TGCAGCGACCGACGGATGTTCACAGATACGCAGTATTTT
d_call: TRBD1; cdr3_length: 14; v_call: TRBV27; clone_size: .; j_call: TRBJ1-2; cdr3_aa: CATRTTGTNYGYTF; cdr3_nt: TGTGCCACCAGAACGACAGGGACTAACTATGGCTACACCTTC
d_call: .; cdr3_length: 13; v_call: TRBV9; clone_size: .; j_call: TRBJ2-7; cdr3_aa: CASSVVPAREQYF; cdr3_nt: TGTGCCAGCAGCGTAGTACCGGCGAGGGAGCAGTACTTC
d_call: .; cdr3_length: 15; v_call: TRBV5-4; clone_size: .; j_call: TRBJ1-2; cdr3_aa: CASSSIIVDLGGYTF; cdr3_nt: TGTGCCAGCAGCTCAATCATAGTGGACTTGGGAGGCTACACCTTC
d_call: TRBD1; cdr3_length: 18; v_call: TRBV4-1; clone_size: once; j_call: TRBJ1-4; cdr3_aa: CASSQVVTGGSTNEKLFF; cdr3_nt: TGCGCCAGCAGCCAAGTAGTGACAGGGGGCAGTACTAATGAAAAACTGTTTTTT
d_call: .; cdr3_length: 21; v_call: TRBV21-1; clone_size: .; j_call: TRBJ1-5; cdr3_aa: CASSKASKAGRSRYSNQPQHF; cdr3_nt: TGTGCCAGCAGCAAAGCTTCTAAGGCAGGGCGATCGAGATATAGCAATCAGCCCCAGCATTTT
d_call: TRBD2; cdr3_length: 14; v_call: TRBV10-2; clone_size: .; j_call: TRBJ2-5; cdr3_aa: CASRLAGEGETQYF; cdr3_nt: TGCGCCAGCAGACTAGCGGGGGAGGGAGAGACCCAGTACTTC
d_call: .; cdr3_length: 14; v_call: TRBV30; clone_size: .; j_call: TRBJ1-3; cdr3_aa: CAWSEGVSGNTIYF; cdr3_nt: TGTGCCTGGAGTGAGGGGGTCTCTGGAAACACCATATATTTT
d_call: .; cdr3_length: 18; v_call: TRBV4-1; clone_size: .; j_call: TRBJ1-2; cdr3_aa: CASSPTPTVGGRSNGYTF; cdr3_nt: TGCGCCAGCAGCCCTACCCCTACCGTAGGGGGTAGGAGCAATGGCTACACCTTC
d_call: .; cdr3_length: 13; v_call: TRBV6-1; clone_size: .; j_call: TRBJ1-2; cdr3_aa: CASSEALMGGYTF; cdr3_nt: TGTGCCAGCAGTGAAGCGTTAATGGGGGGCTACACCTTC